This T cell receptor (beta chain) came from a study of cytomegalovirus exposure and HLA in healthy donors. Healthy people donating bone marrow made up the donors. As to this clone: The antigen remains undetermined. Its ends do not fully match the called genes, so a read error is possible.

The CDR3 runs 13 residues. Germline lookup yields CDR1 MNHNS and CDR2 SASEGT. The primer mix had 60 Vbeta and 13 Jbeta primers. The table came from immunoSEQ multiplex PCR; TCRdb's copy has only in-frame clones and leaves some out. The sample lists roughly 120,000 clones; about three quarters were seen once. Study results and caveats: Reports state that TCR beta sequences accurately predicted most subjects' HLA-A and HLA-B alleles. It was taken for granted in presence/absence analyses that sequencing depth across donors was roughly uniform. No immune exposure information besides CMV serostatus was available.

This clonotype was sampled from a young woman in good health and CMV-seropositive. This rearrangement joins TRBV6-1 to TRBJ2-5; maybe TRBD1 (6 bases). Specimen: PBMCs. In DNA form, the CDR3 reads TGTGCTAGCACTCTACAGGGTTCAGAGACCCAGTACTTC. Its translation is CASTLQGSETQYF.